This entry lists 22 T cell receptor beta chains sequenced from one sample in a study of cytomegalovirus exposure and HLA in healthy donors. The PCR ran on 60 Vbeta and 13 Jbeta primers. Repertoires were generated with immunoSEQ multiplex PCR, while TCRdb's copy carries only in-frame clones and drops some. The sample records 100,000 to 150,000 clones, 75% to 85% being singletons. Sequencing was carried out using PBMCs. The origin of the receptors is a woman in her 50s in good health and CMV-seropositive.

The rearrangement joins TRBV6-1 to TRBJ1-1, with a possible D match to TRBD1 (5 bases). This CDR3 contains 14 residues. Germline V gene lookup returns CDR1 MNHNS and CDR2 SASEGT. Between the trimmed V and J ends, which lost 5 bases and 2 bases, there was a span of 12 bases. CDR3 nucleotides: TGTGCCAGCAGTACCGGGACTATAAACACTGAAGCTTTCTTT. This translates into CASSTGTINTEAFF.

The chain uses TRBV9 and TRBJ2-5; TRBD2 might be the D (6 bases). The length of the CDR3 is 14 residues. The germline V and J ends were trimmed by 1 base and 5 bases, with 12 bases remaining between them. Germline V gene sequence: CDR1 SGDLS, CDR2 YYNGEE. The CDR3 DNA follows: TGTGCCAGCAGCGTAACTAGCTTGGGGGAGACCCAGTACTTC. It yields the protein CASSVTSLGETQYF.

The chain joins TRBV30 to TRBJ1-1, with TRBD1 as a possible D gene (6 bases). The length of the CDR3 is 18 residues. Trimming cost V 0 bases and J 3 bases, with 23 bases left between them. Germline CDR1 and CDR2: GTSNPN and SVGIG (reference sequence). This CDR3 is CAWSVGTSYRAVYTEAFF. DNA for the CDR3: TGTGCCTGGAGTGTGGGCACTTCCTACAGGGCCGTATACACTGAAGCTTTCTTT.

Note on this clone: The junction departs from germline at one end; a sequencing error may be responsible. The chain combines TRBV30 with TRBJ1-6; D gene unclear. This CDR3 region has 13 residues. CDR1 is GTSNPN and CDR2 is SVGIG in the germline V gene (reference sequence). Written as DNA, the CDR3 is TGTGCCCGGAGCGAGAGGCATAATTCACCCCTCCACTTT. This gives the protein CARSERHNSPLHF.

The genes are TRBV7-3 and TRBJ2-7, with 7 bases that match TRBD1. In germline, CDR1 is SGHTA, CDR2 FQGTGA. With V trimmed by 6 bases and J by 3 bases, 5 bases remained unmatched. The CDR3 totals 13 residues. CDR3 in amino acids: CASSWDRDYEQYF. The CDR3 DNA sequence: TGTGCCAGCAGTTGGGACAGAGACTACGAGCAGTACTTC.

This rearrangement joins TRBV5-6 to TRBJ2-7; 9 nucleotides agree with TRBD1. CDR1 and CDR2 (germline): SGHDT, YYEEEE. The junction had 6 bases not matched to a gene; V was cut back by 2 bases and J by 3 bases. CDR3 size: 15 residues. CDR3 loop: CASSFRDRDIYEQYF. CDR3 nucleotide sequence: TGTGCCAGCAGCTTCCGGGACAGGGACATCTACGAGCAGTACTTC.

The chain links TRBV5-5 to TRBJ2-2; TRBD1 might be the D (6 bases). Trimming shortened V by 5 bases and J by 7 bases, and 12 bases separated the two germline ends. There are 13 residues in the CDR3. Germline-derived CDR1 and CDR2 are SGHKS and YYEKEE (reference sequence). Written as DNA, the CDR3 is TGTGCCAGCAGTGAAAACAGGGACGGGGAGCTGTTTTTT. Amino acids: CASSENRDGELFF.

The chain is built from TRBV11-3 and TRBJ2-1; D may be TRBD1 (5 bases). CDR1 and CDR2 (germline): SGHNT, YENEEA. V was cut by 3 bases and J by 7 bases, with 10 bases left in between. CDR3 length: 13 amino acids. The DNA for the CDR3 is TGTGCCAGCAGCTTGGACAATGGAAATGAGCAGTTCTTC. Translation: CASSLDNGNEQFF.

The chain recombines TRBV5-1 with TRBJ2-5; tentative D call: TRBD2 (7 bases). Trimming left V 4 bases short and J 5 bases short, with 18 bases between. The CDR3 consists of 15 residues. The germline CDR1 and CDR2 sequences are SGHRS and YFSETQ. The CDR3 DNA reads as TGCGCCAGCAGCCGGACGGGGGGCGGTGGGGAGACCCAGTACTTC. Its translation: CASSRTGGGGETQYF.

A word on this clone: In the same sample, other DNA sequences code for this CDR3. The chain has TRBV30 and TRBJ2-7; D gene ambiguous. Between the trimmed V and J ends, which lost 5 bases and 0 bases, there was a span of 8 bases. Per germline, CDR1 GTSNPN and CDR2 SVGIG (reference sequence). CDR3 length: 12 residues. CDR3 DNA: TGTGCCTGGGGGCTCTTCTCCTACGAGCAGTACTTC. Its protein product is CAWGLFSYEQYF. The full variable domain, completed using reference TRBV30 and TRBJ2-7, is SQTIHQWPATLVQPVGSPLSLECTVEGTSNPNLYWYRQAAGRGLQLLFYSVGIGQISSEVPQNLSASRPQDRQFILSSKKLLLSDSGFYLCAWGLFSYEQYFGPGTRLTVT.

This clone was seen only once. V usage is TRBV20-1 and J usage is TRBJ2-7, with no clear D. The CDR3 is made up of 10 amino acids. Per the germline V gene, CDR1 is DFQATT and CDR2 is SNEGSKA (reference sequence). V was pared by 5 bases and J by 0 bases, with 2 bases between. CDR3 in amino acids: CSALSYEQYF. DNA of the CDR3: TGCAGTGCTCTCTCCTACGAGCAGTACTTC.

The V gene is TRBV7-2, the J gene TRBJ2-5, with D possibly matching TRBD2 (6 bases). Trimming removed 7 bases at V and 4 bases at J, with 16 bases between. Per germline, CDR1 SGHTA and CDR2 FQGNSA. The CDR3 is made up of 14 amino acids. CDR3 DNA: TGTGCCAGCACCCAGGGAGCGGGTAGAGAGACCCAGTACTTC. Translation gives CASTQGAGRETQYF. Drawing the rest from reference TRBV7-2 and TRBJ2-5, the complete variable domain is GAGVSQSPSNKVTEKGKDVELRCDPISGHTALYWYRQSLGQGLEFLIYFQGNSAPDKSGLPSDRFSAERTGGSVSTLTIQRTQQEDSAVYLCASTQGAGRETQYFGPGTRLLVL.

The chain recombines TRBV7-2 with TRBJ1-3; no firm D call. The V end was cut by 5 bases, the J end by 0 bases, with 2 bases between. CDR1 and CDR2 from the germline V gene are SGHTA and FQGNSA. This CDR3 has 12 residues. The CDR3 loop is CASSLSGNTIYF. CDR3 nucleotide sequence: TGTGCCAGCAGCCTCTCTGGAAACACCATATATTTT.

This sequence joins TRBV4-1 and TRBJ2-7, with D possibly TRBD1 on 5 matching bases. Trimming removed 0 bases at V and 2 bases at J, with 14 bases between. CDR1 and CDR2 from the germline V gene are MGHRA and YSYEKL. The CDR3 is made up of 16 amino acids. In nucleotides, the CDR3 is TGCGCCAGCAGCCAAGAGGATCGGACACTGACCTACGAGCAGTACTTC. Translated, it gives CASSQEDRTLTYEQYF.

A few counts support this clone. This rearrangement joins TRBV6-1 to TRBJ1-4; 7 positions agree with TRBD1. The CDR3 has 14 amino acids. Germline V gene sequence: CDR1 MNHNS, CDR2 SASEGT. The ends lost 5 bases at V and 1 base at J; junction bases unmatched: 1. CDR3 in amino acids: CASSRQGTNEKLFF. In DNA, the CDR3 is TGTGCCAGCAGTCGACAGGGAACTAATGAAAAACTGTTTTTT.

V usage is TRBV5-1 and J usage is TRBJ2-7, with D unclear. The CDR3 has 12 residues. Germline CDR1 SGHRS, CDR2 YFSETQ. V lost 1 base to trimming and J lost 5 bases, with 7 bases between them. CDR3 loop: CASSLRADEQYF. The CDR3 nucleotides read TGCGCCAGCAGCTTGCGCGCGGACGAGCAGTACTTC.

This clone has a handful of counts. CDR3 bases: TGTGCCAGCAGCGTAGGGAGGACAGGCGGCTACACCTTC. As protein: CASSVGRTGGYTF. The V call is TRBV9, the J call TRBJ1-2; 7 nucleotides match TRBD1. The V segment lost 0 bases and the J segment 8 bases; nucleotides outside the gene matches: 4. Per the germline V gene, CDR1 is SGDLS and CDR2 is YYNGEE. The CDR3 totals 13 residues. Supplemented by reference TRBV9 and TRBJ1-2, the full variable domain reads DSGVTQTPKHLITATGQRVTLRCSPRSGDLSVYWYQQSLDQGLQFLIQYYNGEERAKGNILERFSAQQFPDLHSELNLSSLELGDSALYFCASSVGRTGGYTFGSGTRLTVV.

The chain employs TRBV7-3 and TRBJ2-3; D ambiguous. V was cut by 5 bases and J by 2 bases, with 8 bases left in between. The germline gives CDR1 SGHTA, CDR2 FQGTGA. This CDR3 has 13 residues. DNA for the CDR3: TGTGCCAGCAGCCGAGATTCCACAGATACGCAGTATTTT. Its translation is CASSRDSTDTQYF.

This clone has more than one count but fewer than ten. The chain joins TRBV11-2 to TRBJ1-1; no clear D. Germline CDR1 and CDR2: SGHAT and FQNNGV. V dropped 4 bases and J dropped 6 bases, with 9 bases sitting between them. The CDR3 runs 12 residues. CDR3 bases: TGTGCCAGCAGCTCAAAAATTGCTGAAGCTTTCTTT. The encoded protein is CASSSKIAEAFF.

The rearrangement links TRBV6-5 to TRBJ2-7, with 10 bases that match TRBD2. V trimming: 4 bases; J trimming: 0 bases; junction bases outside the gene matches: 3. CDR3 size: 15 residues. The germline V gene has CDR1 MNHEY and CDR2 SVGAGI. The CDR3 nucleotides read TGTGCCAGCAGTTCCCTAGCGGGAGCCTCCTACGAGCAGTACTTC. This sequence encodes CASSSLAGASYEQYF.

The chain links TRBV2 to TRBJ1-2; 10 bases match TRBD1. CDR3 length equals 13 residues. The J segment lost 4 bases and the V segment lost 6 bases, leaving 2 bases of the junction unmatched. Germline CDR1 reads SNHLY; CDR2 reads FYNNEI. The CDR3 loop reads CASRGQGTYGYTF. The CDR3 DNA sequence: TGTGCCAGCAGGGGACAGGGGACCTATGGCTACACCTTC. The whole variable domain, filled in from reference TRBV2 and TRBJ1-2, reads EPEVTQTPSHQVTQMGQEVILRCVPISNHLYFYWYRQILGQKVEFLVSFYNNEISEKSEIFDDQFSVERPDGSNFTLKIRSTKLEDSAMYFCASRGQGTYGYTFGSGTRLTVV.

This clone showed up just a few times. The CDR3 DNA follows: TGTGCCAGCAGTTTCGGGACAGGGGTTTGGGGCACTGAAGCTTTCTTT. Protein product: CASSFGTGVWGTEAFF. This sequence joins TRBV6-5 and TRBJ1-1; 10 bases are shared with TRBD1. Trimming took 4 bases from V and 4 from J; bases not matched to a gene: 9. The CDR3 spans 16 residues. CDR1 MNHEY and CDR2 SVGAGI come from the germline V gene.